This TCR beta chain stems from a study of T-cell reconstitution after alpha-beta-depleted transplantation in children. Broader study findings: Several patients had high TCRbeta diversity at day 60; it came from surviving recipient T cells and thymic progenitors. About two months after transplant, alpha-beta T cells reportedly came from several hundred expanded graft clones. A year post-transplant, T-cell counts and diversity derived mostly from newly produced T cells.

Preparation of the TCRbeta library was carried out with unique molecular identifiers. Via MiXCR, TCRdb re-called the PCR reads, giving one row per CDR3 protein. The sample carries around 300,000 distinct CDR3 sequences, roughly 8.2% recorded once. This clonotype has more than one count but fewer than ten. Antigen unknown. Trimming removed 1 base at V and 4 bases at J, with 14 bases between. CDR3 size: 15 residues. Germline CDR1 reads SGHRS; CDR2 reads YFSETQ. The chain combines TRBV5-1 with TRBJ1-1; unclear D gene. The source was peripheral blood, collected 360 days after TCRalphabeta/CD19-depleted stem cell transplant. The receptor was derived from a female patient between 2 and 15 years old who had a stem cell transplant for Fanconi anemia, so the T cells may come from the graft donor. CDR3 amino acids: CASSLFRRVGTEAFF. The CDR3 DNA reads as TGCGCCAGCAGCTTGTTTAGGAGGGTTGGCACTGAAGCTTTCTTT.